One and the same sample provided the 5 T cell receptor beta chains below, sequenced in a study of post-analysis software for immune sequencing data. Unique-molecular-identifier-tagged TCR beta cDNA libraries were used. TCRdb re-analysed the PCR reads in MiXCR, keeping a single row per CDR3 protein. Among 700,000 to 800,000 distinct CDR3 sequences listed, roughly 27% were seen once. Study-wide findings and caveats: Compared with controls, patients had more of about 5 TRBV segments, including TRBV5-6, TRBV5-1 and TRBV20-1.

Antigens for these TCRs are unknown. Sequencing input: blood. These receptors originate from a girl aged 10-17 years with multiple sclerosis.

This clonotype was detected only a few times. The chain has TRBV29-1 and TRBJ2-1; no firm D call. Germline CDR1 SQVTM, CDR2 ANQGSEA. The CDR3 consists of 10 residues. V lost 3 bases and J 8 bases, leaving 5 bases between the germline ends. CDR3 residues: CSVDPHEQFF. The CDR3, as DNA: TGCAGCGTTGACCCCCATGAGCAGTTCTTC.

The CDR3 sequence: CSARVDRGYNEQFF. DNA of the CDR3: TGCAGTGCTAGAGTGGACAGGGGATACAATGAGCAGTTCTTC. This rearrangement joins TRBV20-1 to TRBJ2-1; 9 bases fit TRBD1. The CDR3 contains 14 residues. CDR1 and CDR2 (germline): DFQATT, SNEGSKA (reference sequence). J gave up 4 bases and V 1 base, and 2 bases lay outside the gene matches.

Worth noting for this clonotype: Mismatch with germline at one junction end may stem from a read error. The CDR3 bases are TGTGCCAGCAGCCCCGGGACTAGCGGCTTCGGGGAGCGGTTTTTT. Protein sequence: CASSPGTSGFGERFF. The rearrangement uses TRBV6-4 and TRBJ2-2; 11 bases fit TRBD2. The CDR3 extends over 15 amino acids. Germline loops: CDR1 MRHNA, CDR2 SNTAGT.

At least ten counts were recorded for this clonotype. The rearrangement joins TRBV6-5 to TRBJ1-5, with D hard to call. Germline CDR1 reads MNHEY; CDR2 reads SVGAGI. The ends were cut back, 3 bases at V and 0 bases at J, with 3 bases in the middle. This CDR3 is built from 13 residues. The chain's CDR3 is CASSYSSNQPQHF. The DNA for the CDR3 is TGTGCCAGCAGTTATTCTAGCAATCAGCCCCAGCATTTT.

The DNA for the CDR3 is TGCGCCAGCAGCCTTGGGCAGGGACCAGCCCAAGAGACCCAGTACTTC. Encoded protein: CASSLGQGPAQETQYF. The chain employs TRBV5-1 and TRBJ2-5; the D gene could be TRBD1 or TRBD2 (5 bases each). V was pared by 4 bases and J by 1 base, with 17 bases between. The germline V gene has CDR1 SGHRS and CDR2 YFSETQ. CDR3 size: 16 residues.